Listed below are T cell receptor beta chains from one sample, sequenced in a study of radiation and T cells in renal cell carcinoma. Generated by immunoSEQ multiplex PCR, the TCRdb table keeps only in-frame clones and is missing some. This repertoire shows some 100,000 clones, approximately 80% found once; its top ten account for approximately 6.4%. The sequencing used blood, collected from a patient whose treatment included radiotherapy and nephrectomy. The receptors here all came from a man in his sixties with renal cell carcinoma. Both conserved end residues are part of each CDR3. A D gene is named only where the DNA matches it firmly. Clone size is shown for a subset of rows, as once, few, many or a class of expanded clone.

clone size | J gene | D gene | CDR3 length | V gene | CDR3 protein | CDR3 DNA
. | TRBJ1-5 | TRBD1 | 16 | TRBV2 | CASSLEAGGRNQPQHF | TGTGCCAGCAGCCTGGAGGCAGGGGGCCGCAATCAGCCCCAGCATTTT
. | TRBJ1-1 | TRBD1 | 15 | TRBV4-2 | CASSQPGGTDTEAFF | TGTGCCAGCAGTCAACCAGGGGGTACGGACACTGAAGCTTTCTTT
. | TRBJ2-2 | . | 13 | TRBV2 | CASTATQAGELFF | TGTGCCAGCACCGCCACCCAAGCCGGGGAGCTGTTTTTT
. | TRBJ2-3 | TRBD1 | 15 | TRBV27 | CASSRQGRFTDTQYF | TGTGCCAGCAGCCGACAGGGGCGCTTCACAGATACGCAGTATTTT
few | TRBJ2-3 | . | 14 | TRBV2 | CASSTGTPGDTQYF | TGTGCCAGCAGTACCGGGACTCCAGGGGATACGCAGTATTTT
. | TRBJ1-1 | . | 14 | TRBV6-5 | CASSRTGSNTEAFF | TGTGCCAGCAGCAGAACAGGGTCGAACACTGAAGCTTTCTTT
. | TRBJ2-2 | TRBD1 | 14 | TRBV19 | CASKTGGNTGELFF | TGTGCCAGTAAGACAGGGGGAAACACCGGGGAGCTGTTTTTT
. | TRBJ2-3 | . | 15 | TRBV4-3 | CASSRDKGSTDTQYF | TGCGCCAGCAGCCGCGACAAGGGTAGCACAGATACGCAGTATTTT
. | TRBJ1-5 | TRBD1 | 16 | TRBV5-1 | CASSPLGQGVGQPQHF | TGCGCCAGCAGCCCTCTGGGACAGGGGGTAGGTCAGCCCCAGCATTTT
once | TRBJ2-1 | . | 13 | TRBV14 | CASSRDSPGGQFF | TGTGCCAGTAGCCGGGACTCCCCCGGTGGGCAGTTCTTC
. | TRBJ2-1 | TRBD1 | 21 | TRBV4-3 | CASSQDRGRGDRGHKRDEQFF | TGCGCCAGCAGCCAAGATCGTGGTAGAGGGGACAGGGGGCACAAACGGGATGAGCAGTTCTTC
. | TRBJ2-1 | TRBD1 | 15 | TRBV15 | CATSHRGPSYNEQFF | TGTGCCACCAGCCACAGGGGGCCTTCCTACAATGAGCAGTTCTTC
. | TRBJ2-1 | . | 16 | TRBV4-1 | CASSQEGSHSYNEQFF | TGCGCCAGCAGCCAAGAAGGAAGCCACTCCTACAATGAGCAGTTCTTC
. | TRBJ1-2 | TRBD1 | 13 | TRBV29-1 | CSVETGVVDGYTF | TGCAGCGTTGAGACAGGGGTGGTCGATGGCTACACCTTC
. | TRBJ2-2 | . | 14 | TRBV7-9 | CASSSSWSTGELFF | TGTGCCAGCAGCTCATCGTGGTCCACCGGGGAGCTGTTTTTT
. | TRBJ1-2 | . | 14 | TRBV11-2 | CASSDRDQAQGYTF | TGTGCCAGCAGCGACCGGGACCAGGCGCAGGGCTACACCTTC
. | TRBJ2-1 | TRBD1 | 15 | TRBV7-9 | CASSFRQGVYNEQFF | TGTGCCAGCAGCTTCCGACAGGGGGTATACAATGAGCAGTTCTTC
. | TRBJ2-7 | TRBD2 | 15 | TRBV4-3 | CASSQDPSGTYEQYF | TGCGCCAGCAGCCAAGACCCTAGCGGTACCTACGAGCAGTACTTC
. | TRBJ2-7 | TRBD2 | 14 | TRBV7-2 | CASRLAGGPREQYF | TGTGCCAGCCGCTTAGCGGGAGGGCCGCGGGAGCAGTACTTC
. | TRBJ2-7 | TRBD2 | 13 | TRBV29-1 | CSVPTGGGYEQYF | TGCAGCGTCCCGACGGGGGGTGGGTACGAGCAGTACTTC
. | TRBJ1-1 | . | 14 | TRBV6-6 | CASSYLGKNTEAFF | TGTGCCAGCAGTTATTTGGGGAAGAACACTGAAGCTTTCTTT
. | TRBJ2-5 | . | 15 | TRBV9 | CASSVVGRSQETQYF | TGTGCCAGCAGCGTAGTCGGAAGGAGCCAAGAGACCCAGTACTTC
once | TRBJ2-5 | . | 14 | TRBV5-4 | CASSLGQGRETQYF | TGTGCCAGCAGCTTGGGACAAGGGCGAGAGACCCAGTACTTC
once | TRBJ2-1 | TRBD2 | 13 | TRBV29-1 | CSTDSGSDNEQFF | TGCAGCACGGATAGCGGGAGCGACAATGAGCAGTTCTTC
. | TRBJ2-7 | . | 14 | TRBV7-2 | CASSLARADYEQYF | TGTGCCAGCAGCTTAGCGCGCGCGGACTACGAGCAGTACTTC
. | TRBJ2-2 | TRBD2 | 17 | TRBV18 | CASSPPSGIMKTGELFF | TGTGCCAGCTCACCACCTAGCGGGATAATGAAGACCGGGGAGCTGTTTTTT
. | TRBJ1-2 | . | 12 | TRBV28 | CASTPGIYGYTF | TGTGCCAGCACGCCCGGAATATATGGCTACACCTTC
. | TRBJ2-7 | TRBD2 | 15 | TRBV27 | CASSLFPSGLDEQYF | TGTGCCAGCAGTTTATTCCCTAGCGGTCTAGATGAGCAGTACTTC
. | TRBJ1-3 | . | 14 | TRBV7-5 | CVRSLSSQGNTIYF | TGTGTCAGAAGCTTATCATCACAAGGAAACACCATATATTTT
. | TRBJ2-1 | TRBD2 | 17 | TRBV28 | CASSPRSGGGPLNEQFF | TGTGCCAGCAGTCCCCGGAGTGGGGGAGGGCCCCTCAATGAGCAGTTCTTC
few | TRBJ1-5 | . | 12 | TRBV28 | CASRPPNQPQHF | TGTGCCAGCAGACCGCCAAATCAGCCCCAGCATTTT
. | TRBJ2-1 | . | 14 | TRBV4-1 | CASSQEYGYNEQFF | TGCGCCAGCAGCCAAGAATACGGATACAATGAGCAGTTCTTC
. | TRBJ1-5 | . | 15 | TRBV10-3 | CATHGGMSFNQPQHF | TGTGCCACTCATGGGGGGATGTCCTTCAATCAGCCCCAGCATTTT
. | TRBJ1-6 | . | 15 | TRBV5-6 | CASSLEQGVNSPLHF | TGTGCCAGCAGCTTGGAACAGGGCGTAAATTCACCCCTCCACTTT
. | TRBJ1-2 | . | 14 | TRBV25-1 | CASTTGAPHYGYTF | TGTGCCAGCACGACCGGGGCCCCGCACTATGGCTACACCTTC
few | TRBJ2-1 | . | 15 | TRBV6-1 | CASKYRASSYNEQFF | TGTGCCAGCAAATACAGGGCCAGCTCCTACAATGAGCAGTTCTTC
. | TRBJ1-3 | . | 14 | TRBV7-9 | CASGTGTAGNTIYF | TGTGCCAGCGGAACCGGGACGGCAGGAAACACCATATATTTT
. | TRBJ2-1 | TRBD2 | 16 | TRBV4-2 | CASSRGTSGIYNEQFF | TGTGCCAGCAGCCGGGGGACTAGCGGGATATACAATGAGCAGTTCTTC
. | TRBJ1-4 | . | 11 | TRBV28 | CASSFLRKLFF | TGTGCCAGCAGTTTCCTGCGAAAACTGTTTTTT
. | TRBJ1-1 | . | 16 | TRBV9 | CASSVAPGGWNTEAFF | TGTGCCAGCAGCGTAGCCCCAGGTGGATGGAACACTGAAGCTTTCTTT
. | TRBJ1-1 | TRBD1 | 12 | TRBV2 | CAGTGERTEAFF | TGTGCGGGGACAGGGGAGAGAACTGAAGCTTTCTTT
once | TRBJ2-5 | TRBD2 | 17 | TRBV5-4 | CASSTGLAGGRFETQYF | TGTGCCAGCAGCACGGGACTAGCGGGGGGAAGGTTCGAGACCCAGTACTTC
. | TRBJ1-2 | . | 14 | TRBV21-1 | CASGEGRVNYGYTF | TGTGCCAGCGGCGAGGGGAGGGTTAACTATGGCTACACCTTC
. | TRBJ2-1 | TRBD2 | 16 | TRBV9 | CASRPGLSSSYNEQFF | TGTGCCAGCAGGCCGGGACTATCGAGCTCCTACAATGAGCAGTTCTTC
. | TRBJ2-3 | TRBD2 | 13 | TRBV19 | CASSGTRGDTQYF | TGTGCCAGTAGCGGGACTAGAGGAGATACGCAGTATTTT
. | TRBJ2-2 | . | 15 | TRBV7-2 | CASSPGRLNTGELFF | TGTGCCAGCAGCCCGGGGCGACTGAACACCGGGGAGCTGTTTTTT
. | TRBJ2-1 | TRBD1 | 16 | TRBV19 | CASSLSTGNNYNEQFF | TGTGCCAGTAGTCTTTCGACAGGGAACAACTACAATGAGCAGTTCTTC
few | TRBJ2-5 | . | 13 | TRBV11-2 | CASSTGSLGTQYF | TGTGCCAGCAGCACCGGGTCCTTGGGGACCCAGTACTTC
once | TRBJ2-1 | TRBD2 | 16 | TRBV9 | CASSSEGLAGGNEQFF | TGTGCCAGCAGCTCAGAGGGACTAGCGGGAGGTAATGAGCAGTTCTTC
. | TRBJ2-7 | . | 15 | TRBV6-6 | CATISDAESSYEQYF | TGTGCCACTATCTCCGACGCAGAAAGCTCCTACGAGCAGTACTTC
. | TRBJ2-3 | TRBD2 | 14 | TRBV2 | CASSPGLGPDTQYF | TGTGCCAGCAGTCCGGGACTAGGACCAGATACGCAGTATTTT
. | TRBJ2-7 | TRBD1 | 14 | TRBV19 | CACAGGTGQDEQYF | TGTGCCTGTGCAGGCGGGACAGGGCAGGACGAGCAGTACTTC
. | TRBJ2-7 | . | 15 | TRBV6-5 | CASSITEPIEDEQYF | TGTGCCAGCAGTATAACAGAGCCCATAGAGGACGAGCAGTACTTC
. | TRBJ1-4 | TRBD1 | 15 | TRBV6-5 | CASSYSDRGHEKLFF | TGTGCCAGCAGTTACTCGGACAGGGGGCATGAAAAACTGTTTTTT
. | TRBJ2-2 | . | 16 | TRBV21-1 | CASSKEGRRTAGELFF | TGTGCCAGCAGCAAAGAAGGCCGACGAACGGCCGGGGAGCTGTTTTTT
. | TRBJ2-1 | . | 16 | TRBV5-1 | CASSLRGMIITNEQFF | TGCGCCAGCAGCTTGCGCGGGATGATTATTACAAATGAGCAGTTCTTC
. | TRBJ1-4 | TRBD1 | 14 | TRBV14 | CASSTTGAGEKLFF | TGTGCCAGCAGCACGACAGGGGCAGGTGAAAAACTGTTTTTT